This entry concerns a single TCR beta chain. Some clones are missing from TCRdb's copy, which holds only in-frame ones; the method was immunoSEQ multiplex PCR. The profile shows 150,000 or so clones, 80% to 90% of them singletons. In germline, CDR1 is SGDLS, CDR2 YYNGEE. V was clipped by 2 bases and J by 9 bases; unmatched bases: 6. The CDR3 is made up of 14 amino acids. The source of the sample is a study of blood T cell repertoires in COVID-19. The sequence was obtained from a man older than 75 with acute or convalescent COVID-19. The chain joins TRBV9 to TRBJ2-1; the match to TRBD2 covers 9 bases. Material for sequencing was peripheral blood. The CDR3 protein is CASSVGTSSSEQFF. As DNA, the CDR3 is TGTGCCAGCAGCGTTGGGACTAGCAGTAGTGAGCAGTTCTTC.